This T cell receptor (beta chain) was sequenced during a study of blood T cell repertoires in COVID-19. The CDR3 consists of 14 residues. V gave up 3 bases and J gave up 1 base, with 7 bases separating them. Germline assignment: CDR1 MNHNS and CDR2 SASEGT. The assay was immunoSEQ multiplex PCR, and TCRdb's table has in-frame clones only and misses some. The sample shows 15,000 to 20,000 clones, 70% to 90% of them seen only once. This clonotype was sampled from a human donor in a cohort sampled during active COVID-19. The specimen was peripheral blood. This chain joins TRBV6-1 and TRBJ1-5, with unresolved D. The CDR3 protein is CASSESLSNQPQHF. For the CDR3, the DNA is TGTGCCAGCAGTGAGTCCTTAAGCAATCAGCCCCAGCATTTT.